The text below deals with one TCR beta chain. The entry originates in a study of blood T cell repertoires in COVID-19. Across the whole study: The United States, Italy and Spain provided the acute and convalescent COVID-19 samples. From T cells, B-cell-depleted T cells, or PBMCs came the material, which was cDNA or gDNA.

V lost 7 bases to trimming and J lost 5 bases, with 17 bases between them. Germline V gene sequence: CDR1 MNHEY, CDR2 SVGAGI. The CDR3 contains 14 residues. In the original processing: Amplification of reference gene primers was used by the study to estimate nucleated cell counts. Generated by immunoSEQ multiplex PCR, the TCRdb table keeps only in-frame clones and is missing some. That table is the source of V, J and clone size, and D and trimming were worked out from the DNA. The repertoire holds approximately 110,000 clones, with approximately 81% as singletons. Sequenced: peripheral blood. The chain joins TRBV6-5 to TRBJ1-1, with D possibly matching TRBD1 (6 bases). The TCR originated in a human donor in a cohort sampled during active COVID-19. Here the CDR3 DNA reads TGTGCCAGCATGAGGGACATGACGTTAACTGAAGCTTTCTTT. Translated: CASMRDMTLTEAFF.